This is a list of T cell receptor beta chains from one sample in a study of immune evolution from preneoplasia to lung adenocarcinoma. Profiled with immunoSEQ multiplex PCR; TCRdb holds only in-frame clones, not every one. The repertoire holds around 4,700 clones, with approximately 69% as singletons. The sequenced sample consisted of FFPE adjacent normal lung tissue. These receptor sequences come from a person aged 60-80 years with lung adenocarcinoma. The CDR3 runs from the conserved cysteine through the conserved F or W. Each record gives: D gene, V gene, J gene, clone size, CDR3 protein. A D gene is named only where the DNA matches it firmly. Size values are once, few and many counts, or a class for expanded clones, and some rows have none.

d_call: NA
v_call: TRBV7-2
j_call: TRBJ2-3
clone_size: NA
cdr3_aa: CASSAYGDTQYF

d_call: TRBD1
v_call: TRBV11-2
j_call: TRBJ1-1
clone_size: NA
cdr3_aa: CASSAPGQKAFF

d_call: TRBD1
v_call: TRBV28
j_call: TRBJ2-1
clone_size: NA
cdr3_aa: CASSLTGGNEQFF

d_call: NA
v_call: TRBV30
j_call: TRBJ1-2
clone_size: NA
cdr3_aa: CAWSPRIGGYTF

d_call: NA
v_call: TRBV28
j_call: TRBJ2-7
clone_size: NA
cdr3_aa: CASSFPTSGYEQYF

d_call: NA
v_call: TRBV27
j_call: TRBJ2-7
clone_size: NA
cdr3_aa: CASSFTPASYEQYF

d_call: TRBD1
v_call: TRBV6-5
j_call: TRBJ2-1
clone_size: few
cdr3_aa: CASRQGQGFINEQFF

d_call: NA
v_call: TRBV6-6
j_call: TRBJ1-2
clone_size: NA
cdr3_aa: CASSHRASGANYGYTF

d_call: NA
v_call: TRBV28
j_call: TRBJ1-5
clone_size: NA
cdr3_aa: CASSTRHETGQPQHF

d_call: TRBD1
v_call: TRBV5-6
j_call: TRBJ1-5
clone_size: few
cdr3_aa: CASSSTGEDQPQHF

d_call: NA
v_call: TRBV5-1
j_call: TRBJ2-7
clone_size: NA
cdr3_aa: CASSLLQNLEQYF

d_call: NA
v_call: TRBV6-6
j_call: TRBJ1-1
clone_size: NA
cdr3_aa: CASIISLVGEAFF